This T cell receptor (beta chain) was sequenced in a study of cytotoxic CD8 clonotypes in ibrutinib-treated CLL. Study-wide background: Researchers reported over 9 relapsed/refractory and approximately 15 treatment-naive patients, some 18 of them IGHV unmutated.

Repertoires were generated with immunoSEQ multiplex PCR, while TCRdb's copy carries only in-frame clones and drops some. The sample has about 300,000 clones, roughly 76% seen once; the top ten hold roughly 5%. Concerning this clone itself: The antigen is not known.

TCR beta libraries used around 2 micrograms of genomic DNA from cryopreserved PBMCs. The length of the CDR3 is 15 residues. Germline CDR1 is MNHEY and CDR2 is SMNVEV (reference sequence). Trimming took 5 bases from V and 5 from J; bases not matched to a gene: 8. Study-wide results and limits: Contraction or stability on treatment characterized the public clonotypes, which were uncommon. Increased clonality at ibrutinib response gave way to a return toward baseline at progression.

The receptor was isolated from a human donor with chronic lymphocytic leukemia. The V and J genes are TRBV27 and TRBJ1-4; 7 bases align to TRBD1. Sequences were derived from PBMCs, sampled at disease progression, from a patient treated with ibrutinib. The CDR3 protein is CASSLLGTANEKLFF. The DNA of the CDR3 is TGTGCCAGCAGTCTACTTGGGACAGCGAATGAAAAACTGTTTTTT.